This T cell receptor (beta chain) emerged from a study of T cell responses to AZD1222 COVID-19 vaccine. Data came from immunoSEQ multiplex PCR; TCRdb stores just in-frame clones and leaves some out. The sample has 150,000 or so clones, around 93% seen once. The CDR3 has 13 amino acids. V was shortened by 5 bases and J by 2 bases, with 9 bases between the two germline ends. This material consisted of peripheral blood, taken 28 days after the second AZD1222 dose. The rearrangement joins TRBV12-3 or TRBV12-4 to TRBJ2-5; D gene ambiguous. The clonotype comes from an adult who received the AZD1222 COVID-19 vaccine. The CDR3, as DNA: TGTGCCAGCAGTGCCGGGTCTCAAGAGACCCAGTACTTC. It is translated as CASSAGSQETQYF.